The 5 T cell receptor beta chains below were found in one sample sequenced in a study of T cell changes during pregnancy in multiple sclerosis. Method: immunoSEQ multiplex PCR; TCRdb's copy keeps in-frame clones and lacks some. The sample carries tens of thousands of clones, approximately 90% recorded once. Sequences were derived from peripheral blood, sampled in the first trimester of pregnancy. Receptors were obtained from a female donor in good health, enrolled as a control in a pregnancy study.

V usage is TRBV11-2 and J usage is TRBJ1-1; TRBD1 might be the D (6 bases). Deletions cut 1 base from V and 1 base from J, with 16 bases between. The germline CDR1 and CDR2 sequences are SGHAT and FQNNGV. CDR3 length: 17 residues. CDR3 residues: CASSLGETGWSNTEAFF. The CDR3 DNA reads as TGTGCCAGCAGCTTAGGGGAGACAGGTTGGTCGAACACTGAAGCTTTCTTT.

J is TRBJ2-5 and V is TRBV7-9, with D perhaps matching TRBD2 (6 bases). The CDR3 runs 15 residues. The V gene lost 1 base and the J gene lost 4 bases, with 13 bases spanning the gap. The V gene's germline CDR1 is SEHNR and CDR2 FQNEAQ (reference sequence). This CDR3 reads CASSLDPGERETQYF. In DNA, the CDR3 is TGTGCCAGCAGCTTAGATCCGGGGGAAAGAGAGACCCAGTACTTC.

The chain has TRBV6-6 and TRBJ1-6, with TRBD1 identical over 7 bases. Per the germline V gene, CDR1 is MNHNY and CDR2 is SVGAGI (reference sequence). This CDR3 region has 13 residues. The V segment lost 4 bases and the J segment 7 bases; nucleotides outside the gene matches: 1. This chain's CDR3 is CASSLDRNSPLHF. The CDR3 DNA reads as TGTGCCAGCAGTTTGGACAGGAATTCACCCCTCCACTTT.

The J gene is TRBJ2-5, the V gene TRBV7-2, with TRBD2 matching over 12 bases. The length of the CDR3 is 16 residues. Germline CDR1 SGHTA, CDR2 FQGNSA. Unmatched junction bases numbered 10, after V lost 4 bases and J lost 7 bases. This CDR3 reads CASSYISSGGARTQYF. CDR3 bases: TGTGCCAGCAGCTACATATCTAGCGGGGGGGCACGGACCCAGTACTTC.

This clone was recorded once. The chain carries TRBV6-6 and TRBJ1-5; 7 positions agree with TRBD1. In germline, CDR1 is MNHNY, CDR2 SVGAGI (reference sequence). J gave up 4 bases and V 5 bases, and 5 bases lay outside the gene matches. The CDR3 covers 14 residues. The CDR3 is CASSLQGWNQPQHF. Here the CDR3 DNA reads TGTGCCAGCAGTCTACAGGGGTGGAATCAGCCCCAGCATTTT.